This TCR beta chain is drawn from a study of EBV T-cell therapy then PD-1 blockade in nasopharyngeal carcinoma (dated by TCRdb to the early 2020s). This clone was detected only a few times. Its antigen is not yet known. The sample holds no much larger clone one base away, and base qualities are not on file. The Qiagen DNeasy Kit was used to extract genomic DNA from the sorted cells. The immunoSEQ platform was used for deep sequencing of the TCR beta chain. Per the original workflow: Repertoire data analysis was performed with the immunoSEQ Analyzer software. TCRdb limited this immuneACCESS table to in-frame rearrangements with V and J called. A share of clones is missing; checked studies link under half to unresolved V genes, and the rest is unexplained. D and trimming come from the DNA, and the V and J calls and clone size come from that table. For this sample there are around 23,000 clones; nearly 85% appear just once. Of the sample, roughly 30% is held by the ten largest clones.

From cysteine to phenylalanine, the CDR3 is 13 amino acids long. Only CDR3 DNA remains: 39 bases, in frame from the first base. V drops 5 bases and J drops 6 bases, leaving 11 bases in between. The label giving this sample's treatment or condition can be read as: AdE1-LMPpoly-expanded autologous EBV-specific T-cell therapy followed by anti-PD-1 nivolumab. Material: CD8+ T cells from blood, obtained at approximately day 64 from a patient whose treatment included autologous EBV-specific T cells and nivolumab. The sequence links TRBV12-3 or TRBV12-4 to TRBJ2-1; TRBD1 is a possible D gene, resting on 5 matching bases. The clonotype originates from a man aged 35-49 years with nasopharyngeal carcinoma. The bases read TGTGCCAGCAGTCCTTGGGGCGGCAATGAGCAGTTCTTC. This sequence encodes CASSPWGGNEQFF.